Presented here are 29 T cell receptor beta chains from one specimen sequenced in a study of blood T cell repertoires in COVID-19. Profiled with immunoSEQ multiplex PCR; TCRdb holds only in-frame clones, not every one. The sample records 100,000 to 150,000 clones, about 79% being singletons. The sample was peripheral blood. Every receptor here comes from a man in his sixties or seventies with acute or convalescent COVID-19.

The chain joins TRBV7-3 to TRBJ2-1; 11 bases fit TRBD2. The length of the CDR3 is 12 residues. Looked up from germline, CDR1 is SGHTA and CDR2 is FQGTGA. With 4 bases clipped from V and 12 bases from J, the junction kept 2 bases outside the gene matches. CDR3 protein: CASSSLAGGQFF. CDR3 DNA: TGTGCCAGCAGCTCCCTAGCGGGGGGGCAGTTCTTC.

V gene TRBV3-1 (or the pseudogene TRBV3-2) combines with J gene TRBJ2-3; TRBD2 aligns across 8 bases. Germline V CDR1 and CDR2: LGHDT, YNNKEL (reference sequence). The CDR3 length is 15 residues. V lost 1 base and J lost 1; bases outside the gene matches: 1. The CDR3: CASSQVAGRTDTQYF. CDR3 DNA: TGTGCCAGCAGCCAAGTAGCGGGGCGCACAGATACGCAGTATTTT.

A single count supports this clone. The chain joins TRBV5-4 to TRBJ1-4; TRBD1 matches 7 bases. The CDR3 loop spans 14 amino acids. The germline V gene has CDR1 SGHNT and CDR2 YYREEE (reference sequence). The V gene end was trimmed by 0 bases and the J gene end by 6 bases; junction bases not matched to a gene: 2. The CDR3 here is CASSLGGQDEKLFF. For the CDR3, the DNA is TGTGCCAGCAGCTTGGGTGGACAGGATGAAAAACTGTTTTTT. The whole variable domain, remainder taken from reference TRBV5-4 and TRBJ1-4, is ETGVTQSPTHLIKTRGQQVTLRCSSQSGHNTVSWYQQALGQGPQFIFQYYREEENGRGNFPPRFSGLQFPNYSSELNVNALELDDSALYLCASSLGGQDEKLFFGSGTQLSVL.

The chain has TRBV7-2 and TRBJ2-5, with a possible D match to TRBD2 (5 bases). CDR1 is SGHTA and CDR2 is FQGNSA in the germline V gene. The V gene lost 1 base and the J gene lost 5 bases, with 11 bases spanning the gap. This CDR3 spans 14 amino acids. The CDR3 DNA is TGTGCCAGCAGCTTAGTGGCGGGTGGGGAGACCCAGTACTTC. This encodes CASSLVAGGETQYF.

This chain links TRBV5-1 with TRBJ1-5; 8 bases are shared with TRBD1. Germline V gene lookup returns CDR1 SGHRS and CDR2 YFSETQ. The CDR3 has 18 residues. With V trimmed by 0 bases and J by 2 bases, 10 bases remained unmatched. DNA of the CDR3: TGCGCCAGCAGCTTGGGGGACAGGATCCTTAATGGCAATCAGCCCCAGCATTTT. This gives the protein CASSLGDRILNGNQPQHF.

The chain recombines TRBV28 with TRBJ2-5, with D perhaps TRBD1 (5 bases). V gave up 5 bases and J gave up 1 base, with 14 bases separating them. The CDR3 runs to 15 residues. CDR1 is MDHEN, CDR2 SYDVKM, per germline. The CDR3 DNA reads as TGTGCCAGCAGTCTCCTACAGGAGACCCAAGAGACCCAGTACTTC. Residues: CASSLLQETQETQYF.

The gene calls are TRBV13 and TRBJ2-3, with TRBD2 as a possible D gene (6 bases). Germline V CDR1 and CDR2: PRHDT, FYEKMQ (reference sequence). With 5 bases removed from V and 1 base from J, the gap between germline ends came to 16 bases. This CDR3 spans 16 amino acids. CDR3 residues: CASSIKPSGGTDTQYF. In DNA, the CDR3 is TGTGCCAGCAGCATAAAACCCTCGGGGGGCACAGATACGCAGTATTTT. Filled out from reference TRBV13 and TRBJ2-3, the complete variable domain reads AAGVIQSPRHLIKEKRETATLKCYPIPRHDTVYWYQQGPGQDPQFLISFYEKMQSDKGSIPDRFSAQQFSDYHSELNMSSLELGDSALYFCASSIKPSGGTDTQYFGPGTRLTVL.

This clone was seen a single time. The chain uses TRBV10-3 and TRBJ1-1; 9 bases map to TRBD1. The V segment lost 3 bases and the J segment 4 bases; nucleotides outside the gene matches: 6. CDR3 size: 15 residues. Germline V gene lookup returns CDR1 ENHRY and CDR2 SYGVKD. CDR3 sequence reads: CAISDSGTGSTEAFF. The CDR3 nucleotides read TGTGCCATCAGTGATTCCGGGACAGGGTCCACTGAAGCTTTCTTT.

The V and J genes are TRBV4-2 and TRBJ2-5; perhaps TRBD2 as D (6 bases). Germline V gene sequence: CDR1 LGHNA, CDR2 YNFKEQ. The CDR3 length is 13 residues. The V gene lost 5 bases and the J gene lost 5 bases, with 12 bases spanning the gap. This chain's CDR3 is CASSGTRWETQYF. In DNA, the CDR3 is TGTGCCAGCAGCGGGACTCGCTGGGAGACCCAGTACTTC.

In this sample, this clone turned up a few times. The V and J genes are TRBV10-3 and TRBJ1-2, with D possibly being TRBD1 (6 bases). Trimming took 7 bases from V and 3 from J, leaving 15 bases between them. CDR3 length: 14 residues. Germline-derived CDR1 and CDR2 are ENHRY and SYGVKD. Here the CDR3 DNA reads TGTGCCATCAAAGGGGGGGCGTGTGACTATGGCTACACCTTC. Translating gives CAIKGGACDYGYTF.

The rearrangement uses TRBV19 and TRBJ1-2, with D unclear. The CDR3 is 13 residues long. CDR1 and CDR2 from the germline V gene are LNHDA and SQIVND (reference sequence). V shed 2 bases and J shed 2 bases, with 6 bases lying between them. CDR3 DNA sequence: TGTGCCAGTAGTATATGGGCGAACTATGGCTACACCTTC. Translating gives CASSIWANYGYTF.

The CDR3 loop reads CASSNGQRTNSPLHF. In DNA form, the CDR3 reads TGCGCCAGCAGCAATGGACAGCGGACTAATTCACCCCTCCACTTT. The V gene is TRBV5-1, the J gene TRBJ1-6; possible D gene TRBD1, 6 bases. The germline V gene encodes CDR1 SGHRS and CDR2 YFSETQ. V lost 4 bases and J lost 6, with 14 bases in between. The CDR3 totals 15 residues. Based on the CDR3 plus reference TRBV5-1 and TRBJ1-6, the full variable domain is KAGVTQTPRYLIKTRGQQVTLSCSPISGHRSVSWYQQTPGQGLQFLFEYFSETQRNKGNFPGRFSGRQFSNSRSEMNVSTLELGDSALYLCASSNGQRTNSPLHFGNGTRLTVT.

Comment on this clone: The sample holds other DNA sequences that translate to the same CDR3. This chain links TRBV2 with TRBJ2-3; no clear D. This CDR3 is 12 amino acids long. V shed 5 bases and J shed 2 bases, with 5 bases lying between them. Germline V gene sequence: CDR1 SNHLY, CDR2 FYNNEI. The CDR3 sequence is CASSPSTDTQYF. CDR3 in DNA: TGTGCCAGCAGTCCTTCCACAGATACGCAGTATTTT.

V and J are TRBV28 and TRBJ1-1; D is possibly TRBD1 (6 bases). The ends were cut back, 6 bases at V and 1 base at J, with 12 bases in the middle. The CDR3 sequence is 14 residues long. Per the germline V gene, CDR1 is MDHEN and CDR2 is SYDVKM. CDR3 amino acids: CASSWTDKNTEAFF. The CDR3 DNA sequence: TGTGCCAGCAGCTGGACAGACAAGAACACTGAAGCTTTCTTT.

The chain carries TRBV4-2 and TRBJ1-1; 8 bases line up with TRBD1. V lost 2 bases, J lost 1 base, and 6 bases stayed unmatched. Germline V lookup: CDR1 LGHNA, CDR2 YNFKEQ. CDR3 length equals 16 residues. The DNA of the CDR3 is TGTGCCAGCAGCCAACCCCTGGGGACAGGGAACACTGAAGCTTTCTTT. Translated, it gives CASSQPLGTGNTEAFF.

The chain is built from TRBV10-3 and TRBJ1-2; D remains ambiguous. V was cut by 4 bases and J by 2 bases, with 8 bases left in between. CDR3 length: 13 residues. Per germline, CDR1 ENHRY and CDR2 SYGVKD. The CDR3 DNA follows: TGTGCCATCAGTGCCGGGGTGAACTATGGCTACACCTTC. Translating gives CAISAGVNYGYTF.

This chain links TRBV1 with TRBJ1-1; the table names TRBD1, a call not compared with the DNA. TRBV1 is an annotated pseudogene. The CDR3 sequence is 12 residues long. CDR3 in amino acids: CTSTGGNTEAFF. The CDR3 DNA reads as TGCACCAGTACAGGGGGTAACACTGAAGCTTTCTTT.

This sequence joins TRBV6-2 or TRBV6-3 and TRBJ1-3; TRBD1 agrees at 11 bases. Germline assignment: CDR1 MNHEY and CDR2 SVGEGT. J lost 0 bases, V lost 2 bases, and 9 bases had no gene match. This CDR3 is 19 amino acids long. CDR3 loop: CASSYGLDRGLSSGNTIYF. Written as DNA, the CDR3 is TGTGCCAGCAGTTACGGATTGGACAGGGGGCTGAGCTCTGGAAACACCATATATTTT.

The V gene is TRBV9, the J gene TRBJ2-3; D possibly corresponds to TRBD2 (5 bases). The CDR3 has 13 amino acids. Per the germline V gene, CDR1 is SGDLS and CDR2 is YYNGEE. Trimming cost V 0 bases and J 4 bases, with 6 bases left between them. The CDR3 DNA follows: TGTGCCAGCAGCGTAGGTAGCGCAGATACGCAGTATTTT. This sequence encodes CASSVGSADTQYF.

The chain is built from TRBV18 and TRBJ2-5; the match to TRBD2 covers 14 bases. Germline loops: CDR1 KGHSH, CDR2 LQKENI. CDR3 length equals 15 residues. V was pared by 6 bases and J by 5 bases, with 5 bases of the junction left unmatched. In DNA, the CDR3 is TGTGCCAGCTCCGGGACTAGCGGGGGCGGTGAGACCCAGTACTTC. Protein product: CASSGTSGGGETQYF.

This clone was detected once. The chain joins TRBV11-3 to TRBJ2-7; 8 bases are shared with TRBD1. The CDR3 contains 15 residues. Germline CDR1 reads SGHNT; CDR2 reads YENEEA. With V trimmed by 6 bases and J by 2 bases, 9 bases remained unmatched. The CDR3, as DNA: TGTGCCAGCAGTTTCGCCGGGACAGGTCCCTACGAGCAGTACTTC. Translating gives CASSFAGTGPYEQYF. Full variable domain (remainder filled in from reference TRBV11-3 and TRBJ2-7): EAGVVQSPRYKIIEKKQPVAFWCNPISGHNTLYWYLQNLGQGPELLIRYENEEAVDDSQLPKDRFSAERLKGVDSTLKIQPAELGDSAVYLCASSFAGTGPYEQYFGPGTRLTVT.

The rearrangement links TRBV19 to TRBJ1-2; no definite D call. The CDR3 extends over 11 amino acids. V lost 5 bases and J lost 7, with 8 bases in between. Per the germline V gene, CDR1 is LNHDA and CDR2 is SQIVND (reference sequence). CDR3 amino acids: CASSARSGYTF. The CDR3 region has the DNA TGTGCCAGTAGTGCCCGGTCTGGCTACACCTTC.

The sample holds one count of this clone. V usage is TRBV5-1 and J usage is TRBJ1-2; no clear D gene. This CDR3 is 14 amino acids long. The germline V gene has CDR1 SGHRS and CDR2 YFSETQ. The germline V and J ends were trimmed by 4 bases and 3 bases, with 13 bases remaining between them. CDR3 nucleotide sequence: TGCGCCAGCAGCCTAACAGCCGGGGACTATGGCTACACCTTC. Protein product: CASSLTAGDYGYTF.

The chain carries TRBV12-3 or TRBV12-4 and TRBJ1-2; D is possibly TRBD1 (6 bases). Trimming pared 8 bases from V and 2 bases from J, leaving 12 bases between. The CDR3 covers 13 residues. The CDR3 coding sequence is TGTGCCAGCTGGGACACTTCGAACTATGGCTACACCTTC. This gives the protein CASWDTSNYGYTF.

This clone has only one observation. J is TRBJ2-1 and V is TRBV19; 10 positions agree with TRBD1. V shed 3 bases, J shed 5 bases, and the junction held 7 bases outside the gene matches. This CDR3 comprises 16 residues. Looked up from germline, CDR1 is LNHDA and CDR2 is SQIVND (reference sequence). This CDR3 is CASSIQRTGGHNEQFF. The DNA of the CDR3 is TGTGCCAGTAGTATTCAGAGGACAGGGGGACACAATGAGCAGTTCTTC.

The chain recombines TRBV9 with TRBJ1-5; D may be TRBD1 (6 bases). This CDR3 comprises 15 residues. Trimming cost V 2 bases and J 0 bases, with 9 bases left between them. CDR1 and CDR2 from the germline V gene are SGDLS and YYNGEE. The CDR3 coding sequence is TGTGCCAGCAGCGTTACAGGGAGTAGCAATCAGCCCCAGCATTTT. This codes for CASSVTGSSNQPQHF.

The chain couples TRBV5-8 to TRBJ1-2, with TRBD1 as a possible D gene (5 bases). Germline V gene data show CDR1 as SGHTS and CDR2 as YDEGEE. Trimming took 4 bases from V and 4 from J, leaving 11 bases between them. The CDR3 loop spans 13 amino acids. The CDR3 reads CASSLGLSYGYTF. The DNA of the CDR3 is TGTGCCAGCAGCCTGGGACTGTCCTATGGCTACACCTTC.

V is TRBV4-1 and J is TRBJ2-3, with TRBD1 as a possible D gene (6 bases). V shed 3 bases and J shed 6 bases, with 16 bases lying between them. CDR3 length: 15 residues. Germline V CDR1 and CDR2: MGHRA, YSYEKL. Here the CDR3 reads CASSQAGTPIDTQYF. CDR3 bases: TGCGCCAGCAGCCAGGCCGGGACACCCATTGATACGCAGTATTTT.

V usage is TRBV19 and J usage is TRBJ1-1; D may be TRBD1 (5 bases). This CDR3 contains 12 residues. Trimming removed 1 base at V and 7 bases at J, with 7 bases between. Germline lookup yields CDR1 LNHDA and CDR2 SQIVND (reference sequence). The CDR3 coding sequence is TGTGCCAGTAGTATAGCTCAGGGTGAAGCTTTCTTT. As protein: CASSIAQGEAFF.